This T cell receptor beta chain was sequenced for a study of technical replicates of blood from several donors. Profiling relied on immunoSEQ multiplex PCR, and the TCRdb table lists in-frame clones only, not all of them. The top ten hold less than 4.5% of the sample, which has 55,000 to 65,000 clones, around 93% seen once. There are 14 residues in the CDR3. The germline V and J ends were trimmed by 1 base and 0 bases, with 6 bases remaining between them. From germline, CDR1 is SEHNR and CDR2 FQNEAQ (reference sequence). This chain connects TRBV7-9 to TRBJ1-1, with a tentative D call TRBD1 (6 bases). The TCR comes from a human donor in good health. Some clones in this sample may be carry-over from other donors' samples. The sequenced sample consisted of PBMCs. The CDR3 sequence is CASSLEGVNTEAFF. The CDR3 region has the DNA TGTGCCAGCAGCTTAGAGGGGGTGAACACTGAAGCTTTCTTT.